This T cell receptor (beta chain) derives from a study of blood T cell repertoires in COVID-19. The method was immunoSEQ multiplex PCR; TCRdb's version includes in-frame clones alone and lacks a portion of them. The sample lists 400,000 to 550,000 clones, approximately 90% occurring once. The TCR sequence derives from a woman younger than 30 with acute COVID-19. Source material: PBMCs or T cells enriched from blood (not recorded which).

CDR3 in amino acids: CASSWRTGASNYGYTF. CDR3 bases: TGTGCCAGTAGTTGGAGGACAGGGGCAAGTAACTATGGCTACACCTTC. V is TRBV19 and J is TRBJ1-2, with 9 bases matching TRBD1. The CDR3 extends over 16 amino acids. J lost 1 base, V lost 5 bases, and 8 bases had no gene match. CDR1 LNHDA and CDR2 SQIVND come from the germline V gene (reference sequence).